This TCR beta chain was captured by sequencing in a study of blood T cell repertoires in COVID-19. CDR1 is SGHTA, CDR2 FQGNSA, per germline. This CDR3 has 13 amino acids. This clone was seen just once. The junction and the germline gene differ at one end; a read error may be behind it. The table came from immunoSEQ multiplex PCR; TCRdb's copy has only in-frame clones and leaves some out. Altogether more than 50,000 clones are present, over 75% being singletons, with the ten largest covering under 15%. This rearrangement joins TRBV7-2 to TRBJ1-2; D remains unclear. Sequencing used peripheral blood. The source of this sequence is a human donor with active COVID-19. The donor label of this sample is uncertain. CDR3 coding DNA: TGTGCCAGCAGCATAGCTGCGAACTATGGCTACACCTTC. Amino acids: CASSIAANYGYTF. The full variable domain, rest sourced from reference TRBV7-2 and TRBJ1-2, is GAGVSQSPSNKVTEKGKDVELRCDPISGHTALYWYRQSLGQGLEFLIYFQGNSAPDKSGLPSDRFSAERTGGSVSTLTIQRTQQEDSAVYLCASSIAANYGYTFGSGTRLTVV.